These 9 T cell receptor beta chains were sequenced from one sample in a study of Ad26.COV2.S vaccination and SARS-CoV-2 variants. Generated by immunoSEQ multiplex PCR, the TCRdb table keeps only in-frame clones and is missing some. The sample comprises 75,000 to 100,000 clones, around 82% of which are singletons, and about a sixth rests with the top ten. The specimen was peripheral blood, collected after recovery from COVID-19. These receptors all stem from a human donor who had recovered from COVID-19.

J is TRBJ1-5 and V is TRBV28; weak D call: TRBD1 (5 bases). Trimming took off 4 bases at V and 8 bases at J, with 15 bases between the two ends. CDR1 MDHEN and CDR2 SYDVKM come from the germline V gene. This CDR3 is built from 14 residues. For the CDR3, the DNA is TGTGCCAGCAGTTCCCTTCCGGGGGTAAAGCCCCAGCATTTT. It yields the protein CASSSLPGVKPQHF.

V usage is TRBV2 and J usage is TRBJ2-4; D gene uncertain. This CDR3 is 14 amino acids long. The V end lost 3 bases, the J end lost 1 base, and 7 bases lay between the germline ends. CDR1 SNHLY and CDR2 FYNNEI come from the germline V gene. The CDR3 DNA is TGTGCCAGCAGTGAGAGGCAGGCCAAAAACATTCAGTACTTC. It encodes CASSERQAKNIQYF.

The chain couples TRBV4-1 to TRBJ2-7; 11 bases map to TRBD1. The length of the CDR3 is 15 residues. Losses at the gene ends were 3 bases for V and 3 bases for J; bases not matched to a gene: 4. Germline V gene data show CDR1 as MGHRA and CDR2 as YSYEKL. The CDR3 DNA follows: TGCGCCAGCAGCCAGGGACAGGGGGGGTTCTACGAGCAGTACTTC. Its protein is CASSQGQGGFYEQYF.

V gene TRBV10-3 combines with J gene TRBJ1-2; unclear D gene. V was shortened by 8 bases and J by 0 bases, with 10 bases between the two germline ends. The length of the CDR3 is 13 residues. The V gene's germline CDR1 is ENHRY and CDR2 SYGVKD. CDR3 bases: TGTGCCATCTTATCCACCTCTAACTATGGCTACACCTTC. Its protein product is CAILSTSNYGYTF.

The CDR3 region is CASSFITAGSYEQYF. The CDR3 DNA reads TGCGCCAGCAGCTTCATAACCGCGGGCTCCTACGAGCAGTACTTC. The chain joins TRBV5-1 to TRBJ2-7; a weak D match, TRBD2 (5 bases). The germline V gene has CDR1 SGHRS and CDR2 YFSETQ. This CDR3 is built from 15 residues. Between the trimmed V and J ends, which lost 2 bases and 0 bases, there was a span of 12 bases.

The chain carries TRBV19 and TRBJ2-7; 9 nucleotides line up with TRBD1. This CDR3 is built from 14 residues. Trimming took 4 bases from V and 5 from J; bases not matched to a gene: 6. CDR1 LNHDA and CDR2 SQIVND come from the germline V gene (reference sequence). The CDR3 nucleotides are TGTGCCAGTAGTACCGGACAGGGGTTCCACGAGCAGTACTTC. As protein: CASSTGQGFHEQYF.

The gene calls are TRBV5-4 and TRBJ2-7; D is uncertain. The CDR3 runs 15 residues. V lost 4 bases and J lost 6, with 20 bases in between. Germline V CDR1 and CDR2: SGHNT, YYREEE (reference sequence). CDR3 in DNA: TGTGCCAGCAGCGACCTAGGGTGGCGTTCGGGCGAGCAGTACTTC. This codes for CASSDLGWRSGEQYF.

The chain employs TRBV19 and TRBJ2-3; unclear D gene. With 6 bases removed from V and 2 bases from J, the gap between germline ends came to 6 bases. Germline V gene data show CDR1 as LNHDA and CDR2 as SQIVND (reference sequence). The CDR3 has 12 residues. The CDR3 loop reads CASRASTDTQYF. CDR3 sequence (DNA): TGTGCCAGTAGGGCGTCCACAGATACGCAGTATTTT.

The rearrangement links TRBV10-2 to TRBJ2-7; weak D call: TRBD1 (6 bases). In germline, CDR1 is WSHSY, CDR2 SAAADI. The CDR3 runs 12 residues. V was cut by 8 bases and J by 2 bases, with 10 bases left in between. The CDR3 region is CASEKGAYEQYF. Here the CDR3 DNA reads TGCGCCAGCGAGAAGGGGGCCTACGAGCAGTACTTC.